The next 5 T cell receptor beta chains were all read from a single sample in a study of cytomegalovirus exposure and HLA in healthy donors. The PCR employed 60 Vbeta primers together with 13 Jbeta primers. The method was immunoSEQ multiplex PCR; TCRdb's version includes in-frame clones alone and lacks a portion of them. Of more than 85,000 clones in the sample, 73% were seen once. The specimen was PBMCs. Receptors were obtained from a man aged 35 to 55 in good health and CMV-seronegative.

This chain joins TRBV10-3 and TRBJ1-1, with 10 bases matching TRBD1. Germline V gene lookup returns CDR1 ENHRY and CDR2 SYGVKD. The trim removed 4 bases at V and 4 bases at J, leaving 6 bases unmatched. This CDR3 has 15 residues. For the CDR3, the DNA is TGTGCCATCAGTGGCCCGGGACAGGGGCGCACTGAAGCTTTCTTT. Translating gives CAISGPGQGRTEAFF.

This chain joins TRBV10-3 and TRBJ2-1; 8 bases align to TRBD2. The ends lost 2 bases at V and 6 bases at J; junction bases unmatched: 9. CDR3 length: 16 residues. Germline-derived CDR1 and CDR2 are ENHRY and SYGVKD. In nucleotides, the CDR3 is TGTGCCATCAGTGAGGGCGGGGGGCCCCCCCGCAATGAGCAGTTCTTC. This translates into CAISEGGGPPRNEQFF.

The chain uses TRBV7-9 and TRBJ1-2, with 12 bases lining up with TRBD1. The V segment lost 5 bases and the J segment 4 bases; nucleotides outside the gene matches: 5. Germline CDR1 reads SEHNR; CDR2 reads FQNEAQ (reference sequence). The CDR3 sequence is 15 residues long. The CDR3 nucleotides are TGTGCCAGCAGCGCCCGGGACAGGGGGCTCTATGGCTACACCTTC. This encodes CASSARDRGLYGYTF.

This clone was seen a handful of times. The chain employs TRBV28 and TRBJ2-2, with 9 positions matching TRBD1. The CDR3 runs 15 residues. J was trimmed by 6 bases and V by 6 bases; bases with no gene match: 8. Germline V gene sequence: CDR1 MDHEN, CDR2 SYDVKM. CDR3 sequence reads: CASSLGTGRAGELFF. CDR3 bases: TGTGCCAGCAGCCTCGGGACAGGGAGGGCCGGGGAGCTGTTTTTT.

The chain joins TRBV19 to TRBJ2-7; 11 positions match TRBD2. Germline CDR1 reads LNHDA; CDR2 reads SQIVND (reference sequence). Germline trimming cut 3 bases from V and 1 base from J; bases unmatched to any gene: 8. The CDR3 sequence is 17 residues long. CDR3 in DNA: TGTGCCAGTAGTATTATGGGGGGACTAGCGGATTCCTACGAGCAGTACTTC. This encodes CASSIMGGLADSYEQYF.